These T cell receptor beta chains were read from a single sample in a study of T-cell reconstitution after alpha-beta-depleted transplantation in children. One entry per CDR3 protein, called by TCRdb with MiXCR from the PCR reads. Here the sample spans some 600,000 distinct CDR3 sequences, 10% to 15% being singletons. Source: PBMCs, mostly from graft donor cells, taken 360 days after TCRalphabeta/CD19-depleted stem cell transplant. The receptors were sampled from a male patient aged 5 to 17 who had a stem cell transplant for acute myeloid leukemia, so the T cells may come from the graft donor. CDR3s include the opening cysteine and the closing phenylalanine or tryptophan. Fields, in order: CDR3 length, clone size, J gene, V gene, D gene, CDR3 DNA, CDR3 protein. D genes are given only for firm matches. Clone size appears in some rows only: once, few, many, or a class for an expanded clone.

16	few	TRBJ2-1	TRBV9	NA	TGTGCCAGCAGCGTACGATCAATCCCTGAGAGGAATGAGCAGTTCTTC	CASSVRSIPERNEQFF
16	many	TRBJ2-2	TRBV29-1	NA	TGCAGCGTTGCCCACAGGGTACCCGCTTACACCGGGGAGCTGTTTTTT	CSVAHRVPAYTGELFF
17	few	TRBJ1-5	TRBV7-2	NA	TGTGCCAGCAGCTTAGCCCCGGCCACGGCAGGCAATCAGCCCCAGCATTTT	CASSLAPATAGNQPQHF
14	few	TRBJ2-7	TRBV6-1	NA	TGTGCCACACGAGATGGGGGGGCTGACTACGAGCAGTACTTC	CATRDGGADYEQYF
14	few	TRBJ2-7	TRBV19	TRBD1	TGTGCCAGTAGCACGACAGGGGGCACCTACGAGCAGTACTTC	CASSTTGGTYEQYF
15	few	TRBJ2-7	TRBV4-3	TRBD2	TGCGCCAGCAGCCTCATACTAGCGGCTCGAGGGGAGCAGTACTTC	CASSLILAARGEQYF
18	NA	TRBJ2-2	TRBV6-5	TRBD2	TGTGCCAGCAGTTACTCCAAACTAGCGGGACACGACACCGGGGAGCTGTTTTTT	CASSYSKLAGHDTGELFF
15	NA	TRBJ2-1	TRBV11-2	NA	TGTGCCAGCAGTTGGGGGGACCCTGCCTACAATGAGCAGTTCTTC	CASSWGDPAYNEQFF
19	many	TRBJ2-6	TRBV4-3	TRBD2	TGCGCCAGCAGCCAAGATCTTGCTAGCGGGGGGTCTGGGGCCAACGTCCTGACTTTC	CASSQDLASGGSGANVLTF
14	NA	TRBJ2-3	TRBV20-1	NA	TGCAGTGCTCAGGGCCGGCTGAGCACAGATACGCAGTATTTT	CSAQGRLSTDTQYF
16	many	TRBJ2-3	TRBV3-1	TRBD2	TGTGCCAGCAGCCTTCCTCTAGCGGGACGGGCAGATACGCAGTATTTT	CASSLPLAGRADTQYF
16	many	TRBJ2-3	TRBV4-3	NA	TGCGCCAGCAGCCAAGTTGTAAACCCTGTGGGAGATACGCAGTATTTT	CASSQVVNPVGDTQYF
15	few	TRBJ2-3	TRBV20-1	NA	TGCAGTGCTAGAGACGACGGAACTAGCACAGATACGCAGTATTTT	CSARDDGTSTDTQYF
13	few	TRBJ1-2	TRBV6-8	NA	TGTGCCAGCGCTCCGGGACCGTTGTATGGCTACACCTTC	CASAPGPLYGYTF
16	NA	TRBJ2-7	TRBV7-2	TRBD2	TGTGCCAGCAGCCCCCGGACTAGCGGGGTCTCCTACGAGCAGTACTTC	CASSPRTSGVSYEQYF
14	NA	TRBJ2-1	TRBV12-3/TRBV12-4	NA	TGTGCCAGCATCCAGGGAGGAGGCTACAATGAGCAGTTCTTC	CASIQGGGYNEQFF
13	NA	TRBJ2-1	TRBV12-3/TRBV12-4	TRBD1	TGTGCCAGCAGTCGGACAGGGGGCGCGGGGCAGTTCTTC	CASSRTGGAGQFF
13	many	TRBJ2-7	TRBV20-1	TRBD1	TGCAGTGCGATAGGGACAGGGGATTACGAGCAGTACTTC	CSAIGTGDYEQYF
14	NA	TRBJ2-6	TRBV20-1	NA	TGCAGTGCTCCAGTAACCTCTGGGGCCAACGTCCTGACTTTC	CSAPVTSGANVLTF
15	many	TRBJ2-3	TRBV20-1	TRBD2	TGCAGTGCTCCGTCTAGCGGCAGAAGCACAGATACGCAGTATTTT	CSAPSSGRSTDTQYF
15	NA	TRBJ2-7	TRBV6-1	TRBD2	TGTGCCAGCAGGGACTTGGCTAGCGGCATCTACGAGCAGTACTTC	CASRDLASGIYEQYF
17	NA	TRBJ2-7	TRBV20-1	TRBD2	TGCAGTGCTCGCCGTCCCCATACTAGCGTAAACCTTTACGAGCAGTACTTC	CSARRPHTSVNLYEQYF
14	few	TRBJ2-1	TRBV12-3/TRBV12-4	TRBD2	TGTGCCAGCAGTTTCGCTAGCGGGGCCAATGAGCAGTTCTTC	CASSFASGANEQFF
16	once	TRBJ2-1	TRBV6-1	TRBD2	TGTGCCAGCAGTGAAACTAGCGGGAGGTACTACAATGAGCAGTTCTTC	CASSETSGRYYNEQFF
14	few	TRBJ1-5	TRBV29-1	TRBD1	TGCAGCGTTGAAGACCCGGGACAGGGACAGCCCCAGCATTTT	CSVEDPGQGQPQHF
15	NA	TRBJ2-2	TRBV29-1	TRBD2	TGCAGCGCCCGGACTAGCGGGGGAAATCCAGGGGAGCTGTTTTTT	CSARTSGGNPGELFF
16	few	TRBJ2-3	TRBV19	TRBD2	TGTGCCAGTAGCGACCTAGCGGGAGGTAGCACAGATACGCAGTATTTT	CASSDLAGGSTDTQYF
15	many	TRBJ2-7	TRBV20-1	TRBD2	TGCAGTGCCCGACCTGGCGGGAGGGCAGATTTGGAGCAGTACTTC	CSARPGGRADLEQYF
15	NA	TRBJ2-2	TRBV4-3	NA	TGCGCCAGCAGCCAAGATAGGACTTATACCGGGGAGCTGTTTTTT	CASSQDRTYTGELFF
16	NA	TRBJ2-7	TRBV9	TRBD2	TGTGCCAGCAGCGTAGATCCGGGGGGGAAATTCTACGAGCAGTACTTC	CASSVDPGGKFYEQYF
14	many	TRBJ2-7	TRBV12-3/TRBV12-4	TRBD2	TGTGCCAGCAGCAAGACTAGCGGGATAAGCGAGCAGTACTTC	CASSKTSGISEQYF
14	NA	TRBJ2-7	TRBV14	TRBD1	TGTGCCAGCAGCCAAGATCTTGGGGACAGGGTCTTGTGCTTC	CASSQDLGDRVLCF
15	once	TRBJ2-7	TRBV20-1	NA	TGCAGTGCTAGACCTCCCCCAGTGGCTGCTTACGAGCAGTACTTC	CSARPPPVAAYEQYF
14	many	TRBJ1-6	TRBV12-3/TRBV12-4	NA	TGTGCCAGCAGTTCCCAGGGACTAAGTTCACCCCTCCACTTT	CASSSQGLSSPLHF
15	few	TRBJ1-3	TRBV20-1	NA	TGCAGTGCTAGACCCCTCAGGGGATCCGGAAACACCATATATTTT	CSARPLRGSGNTIYF
14	few	TRBJ2-5	TRBV12-3/TRBV12-4	NA	TGTGCCAGCAGTTTAGCCCTAGTCAGCGAGACCCAGTACTTC	CASSLALVSETQYF
15	few	TRBJ2-5	TRBV6-2/TRBV6-3	NA	TGTGCCAGCAGTTACCGACAGCCTTCGGGGGCGGCCCAGTACTTC	CASSYRQPSGAAQYF
15	few	TRBJ1-1	TRBV7-6	NA	TGTGCCAGCACCCCAGAAGGACTGATGAACACTGAAGCTTTCTTT	CASTPEGLMNTEAFF
16	many	TRBJ2-3	TRBV4-3	TRBD2	TGCGCCAGCAGCCGAAGGACTAGCGGGATAGCAGATACGCAGTATTTT	CASSRRTSGIADTQYF
16	NA	TRBJ2-2	TRBV15	NA	TGTGCCTCCCGCCAAGGGGACACTAGACCCGACGGGGAGCTGTTTTTT	CASRQGDTRPDGELFF
16	few	TRBJ1-2	TRBV7-6	NA	TGTGCCAGCAGCCCCGGAACGAGATGGCCTAGCTATGGCTACACCTTC	CASSPGTRWPSYGYTF
15	many	TRBJ2-7	TRBV6-5	TRBD2	TGTGCCAGCAGTTACTCGGCTAGCGGTACCTACGAGCAGTACTTC	CASSYSASGTYEQYF
15	NA	TRBJ2-3	TRBV7-9	NA	TGTGCCAGCAGCTCGGCCGAAGATTCCACAGATACGCAGTATTTT	CASSSAEDSTDTQYF
20	NA	TRBJ2-1	TRBV14	TRBD2	TGTGCCAGCAGCCAGCCGGGACTAGCGGGAGGGCAAACGACTTACAATGAGCAGTTCTTC	CASSQPGLAGGQTTYNEQFF
13	few	TRBJ1-5	TRBV29-1	TRBD1	TGCAGCGTGGGGACAGGACGCAATCAGCCCCAGCATTTT	CSVGTGRNQPQHF
12	many	TRBJ2-1	TRBV29-1	NA	TGCAGCGTTGGTCCTAGCGACAGTGAGCAGTTCTTC	CSVGPSDSEQFF
17	NA	TRBJ2-1	TRBV6-2/TRBV6-3	TRBD2	TGTGCCAGCAGCTCCCTCCGACTAGCGGGAGGGTACAATGAGCAGTTCTTC	CASSSLRLAGGYNEQFF
17	many	TRBJ2-7	TRBV4-3	TRBD1	TGCGCCAGCAGCCAAGATCCTCACATCGGACAGGGCTACGAGCAGTACTTC	CASSQDPHIGQGYEQYF
16	few	TRBJ2-5	TRBV9	NA	TGTGCCAGCAGCGCCGGGATAACGACCCTGAGTGAGACCCAGTACTTC	CASSAGITTLSETQYF
14	few	TRBJ1-1	TRBV12-3/TRBV12-4	NA	TGTGCCAGCAGTTTGTGGTGGGGGGGGGGTGAAGCTTTCTTT	CASSLWWGGGEAFF
16	NA	TRBJ2-4	TRBV21-1	NA	TGTGCCAGCCCCCCGACGGGGGGAGGCGCCAAAAACATTCAGTACTTC	CASPPTGGGAKNIQYF
18	few	TRBJ2-3	TRBV9	TRBD2	TGTGCCAGCAGCGTAGGCCTTAGCGGGAGGCCCCACACAGATACGCAGTATTTT	CASSVGLSGRPHTDTQYF
16	NA	TRBJ2-7	TRBV4-3	TRBD1	TGCGCCAGCAGCCAAGAAGGACAGGGGCCCTCCTACGAGCAGTACTTC	CASSQEGQGPSYEQYF